This entry concerns a single TCR beta chain. The assay was immunoSEQ multiplex PCR, and TCRdb's table has in-frame clones only and misses some. The sample has under 450,000 clones, 86% seen once. These data originate in a study of blood T cell repertoires in COVID-19. Study information: COVID-19 samples collected from the United States, Italy and Spain covered acute and convalescent phases.

Germline CDR1 LNHNV, CDR2 YYDKDF (reference sequence). The CDR3 totals 19 residues. V was trimmed by 4 bases and J by 0 bases, leaving 19 bases between them. The sequence came from a woman aged 55-70 years with COVID-19, enrolled during active disease. V is TRBV15 and J is TRBJ1-6; tentative D call: TRBD1 (5 bases). The sequencing input was peripheral blood. The CDR3 region has the DNA TGTGCCACCAGCAAGCGGGACGGCCGACTATCCTCCTATAATTCACCCCTCCACTTT. This encodes CATSKRDGRLSSYNSPLHF.